This TCR beta chain is from a study of blood T cell repertoires in COVID-19. On the study more broadly: Samples came from the United States, Italy and Spain, spanning acute and convalescent COVID-19.

The J segment lost 1 base and the V segment lost 2 bases, leaving 3 bases of the junction unmatched. This CDR3 has 16 residues. Germline lookup yields CDR1 SGHKS and CDR2 YYEKEE (reference sequence). Methods used by the authors: The assay estimated nucleated cells by amplifying reference gene primers. The protocol was immunoSEQ multiplex PCR, while the TCRdb copy is restricted to in-frame clones and leaves out a portion. Clonal size and the V and J genes are those of that table, whereas D and trimming came from the DNA. The sample records some 220,000 clones, approximately 84% being singletons. The sample consisted of peripheral blood. This TCR was recovered from a man between 45 and 60 years old with acute or convalescent COVID-19. The J gene is TRBJ2-1, the V gene TRBV5-5; 10 bases are a match to TRBD1. The CDR3 sequence is CASSFTGQGSYNEQFF. For the CDR3, the DNA is TGTGCCAGCAGCTTTACGGGACAGGGGTCCTACAATGAGCAGTTCTTC.